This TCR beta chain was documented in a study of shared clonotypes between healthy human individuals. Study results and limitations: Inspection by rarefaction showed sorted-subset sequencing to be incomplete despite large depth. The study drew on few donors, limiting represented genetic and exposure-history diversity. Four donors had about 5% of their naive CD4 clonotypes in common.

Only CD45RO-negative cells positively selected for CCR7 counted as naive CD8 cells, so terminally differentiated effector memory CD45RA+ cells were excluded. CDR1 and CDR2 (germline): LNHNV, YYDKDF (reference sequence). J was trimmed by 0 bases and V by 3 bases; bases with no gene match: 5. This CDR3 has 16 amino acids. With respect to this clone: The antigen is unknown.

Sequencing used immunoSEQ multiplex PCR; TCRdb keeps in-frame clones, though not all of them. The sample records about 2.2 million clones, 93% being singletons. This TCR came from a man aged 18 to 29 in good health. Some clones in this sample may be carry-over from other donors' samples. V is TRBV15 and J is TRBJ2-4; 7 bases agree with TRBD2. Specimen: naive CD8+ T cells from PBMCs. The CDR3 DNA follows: TGTGCCACCAGCAGCGGGACTACCCTAGCCAAAAACATTCAGTACTTC. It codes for CATSSGTTLAKNIQYF. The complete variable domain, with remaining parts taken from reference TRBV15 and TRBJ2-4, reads DAMVIQNPRYQVTQFGKPVTLSCSQTLNHNVMYWYQQKSSQAPKLLFHYYDKDFNNEADTPDNFQSRRPNTSFCFLDIRSPGLGDTAMYLCATSSGTTLAKNIQYFGAGTRLSVL.